This TCR beta chain was recorded in a study of blood T cell repertoires in COVID-19. Study context: Researchers got acute and convalescent COVID-19 samples from the United States, Italy and Spain. Sample material is recorded as cDNA or gDNA derived from T cells, B-cell-depleted T cells, or PBMCs.

V lost 6 bases to trimming and J lost 7 bases, with 19 bases between them. The CDR3 has 16 amino acids. Germline V gene sequence: CDR1 MNHEY, CDR2 SMNVEV (reference sequence). Authors' data handling: Cell counts per sample came from amplifying reference gene primers. The protocol was immunoSEQ multiplex PCR, while the TCRdb copy is restricted to in-frame clones and leaves out a portion. The V and J calls and the clone size are those of that table, but D and trimming were determined from the DNA. The data hold fewer than 250,000 clones, with around 85% observed a single time. The sequence was collected from a middle-aged man with acute or convalescent COVID-19. Sequenced sample: peripheral blood. J is TRBJ1-6 and V is TRBV27; D may be TRBD1 (5 bases). The CDR3, as DNA: TGTGCCAGCAGCTCCTCCCCGACGGGGGAAAATTCACCCCTCCACTTT. Protein product: CASSSSPTGENSPLHF.